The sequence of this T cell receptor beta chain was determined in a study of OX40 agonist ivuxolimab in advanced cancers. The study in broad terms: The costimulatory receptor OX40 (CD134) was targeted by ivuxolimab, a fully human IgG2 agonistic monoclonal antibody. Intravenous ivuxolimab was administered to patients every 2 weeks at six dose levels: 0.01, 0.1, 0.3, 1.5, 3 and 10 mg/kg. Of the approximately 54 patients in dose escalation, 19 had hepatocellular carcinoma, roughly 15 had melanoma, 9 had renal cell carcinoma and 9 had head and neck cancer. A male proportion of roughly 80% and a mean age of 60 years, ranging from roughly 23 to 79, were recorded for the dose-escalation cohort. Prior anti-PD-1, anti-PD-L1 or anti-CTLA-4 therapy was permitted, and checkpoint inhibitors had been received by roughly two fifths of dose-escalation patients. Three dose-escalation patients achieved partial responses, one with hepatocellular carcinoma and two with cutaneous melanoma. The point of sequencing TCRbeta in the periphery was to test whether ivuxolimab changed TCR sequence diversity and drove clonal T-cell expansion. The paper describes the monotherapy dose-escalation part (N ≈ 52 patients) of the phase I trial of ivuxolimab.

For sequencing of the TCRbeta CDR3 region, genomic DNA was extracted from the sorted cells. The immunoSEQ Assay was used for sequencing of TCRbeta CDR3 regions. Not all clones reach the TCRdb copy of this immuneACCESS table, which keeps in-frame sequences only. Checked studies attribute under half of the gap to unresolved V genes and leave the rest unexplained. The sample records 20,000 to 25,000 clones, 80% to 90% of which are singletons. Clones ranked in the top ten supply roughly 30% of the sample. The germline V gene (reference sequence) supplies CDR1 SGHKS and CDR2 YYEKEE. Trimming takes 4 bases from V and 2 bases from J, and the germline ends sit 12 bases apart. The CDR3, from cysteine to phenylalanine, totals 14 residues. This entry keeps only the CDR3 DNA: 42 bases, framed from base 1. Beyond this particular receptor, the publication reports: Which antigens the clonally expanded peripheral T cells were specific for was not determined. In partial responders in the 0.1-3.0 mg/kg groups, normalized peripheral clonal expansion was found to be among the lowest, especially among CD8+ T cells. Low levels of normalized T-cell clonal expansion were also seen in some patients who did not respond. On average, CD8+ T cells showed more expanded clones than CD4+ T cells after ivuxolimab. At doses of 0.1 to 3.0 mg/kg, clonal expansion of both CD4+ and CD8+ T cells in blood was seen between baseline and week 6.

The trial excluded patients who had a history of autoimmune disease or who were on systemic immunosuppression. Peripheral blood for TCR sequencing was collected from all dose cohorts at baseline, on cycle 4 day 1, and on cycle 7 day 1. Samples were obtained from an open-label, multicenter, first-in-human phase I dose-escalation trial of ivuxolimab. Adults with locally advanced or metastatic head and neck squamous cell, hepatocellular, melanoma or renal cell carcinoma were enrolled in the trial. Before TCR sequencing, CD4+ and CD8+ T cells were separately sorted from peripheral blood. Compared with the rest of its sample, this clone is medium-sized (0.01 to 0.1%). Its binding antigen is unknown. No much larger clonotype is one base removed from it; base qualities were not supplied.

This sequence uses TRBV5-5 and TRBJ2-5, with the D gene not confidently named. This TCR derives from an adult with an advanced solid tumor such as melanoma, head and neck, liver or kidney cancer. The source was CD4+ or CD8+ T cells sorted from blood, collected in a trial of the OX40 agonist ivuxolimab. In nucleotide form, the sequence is TGTGCCAGCAGCCCCCGCAGCGAACAAGAGACCCAGTACTTC. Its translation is CASSPRSEQETQYF.